Included here is one TCR beta chain sequence, with context. CDR3 length equals 14 residues. Trimming took off 6 bases at V and 7 bases at J, with 16 bases between the two ends. The germline CDR1 and CDR2 sequences are LNHDA and SQIVND (reference sequence). This entry comes from a study of STAT5B mutations in CD4+ large granular lymphocyte leukemia. Method: immunoSEQ multiplex PCR; TCRdb's copy keeps in-frame clones and lacks some. Among some 32,000 clones listed, around four fifths were seen once. V gene TRBV19 combines with J gene TRBJ1-5, with D unclear. This TCR was sampled from a human donor in good health. The specimen was CD4+ T cells from blood buffy coats. CDR3 coding DNA: TGTGCCAGTAGATCGACCCGAGGGTACCAGCCCCAGCATTTT. Translation gives CASRSTRGYQPQHF.